Below are 16 T cell receptor beta chains sequenced from a single sample in a study of blood T cell repertoires in COVID-19. Only in-frame clones appear in the TCRdb table, and some are missing; sequencing was by immunoSEQ multiplex PCR. The sample holds 100,000 to 150,000 clones, more than 80% seen once. Sequenced: peripheral blood. Receptors were obtained from a woman between 55 and 75 years old with acute or convalescent COVID-19.

The J gene is TRBJ2-7, the V gene TRBV29-1; D gene uncertain. The germline CDR1 and CDR2 sequences are SQVTM and ANQGSEA. V lost 0 bases to trimming and J lost 0 bases, with 9 bases between them. CDR3 size: 14 residues. The CDR3 nucleotides are TGCAGCGTTGAAGAGACGAGGTTCTCCTACGAGCAGTACTTC. Its translation: CSVEETRFSYEQYF.

This clone was observed once. The chain is built from TRBV5-4 and TRBJ1-2, with 8 bases fitting TRBD1. CDR3 length equals 16 residues. The germline gives CDR1 SGHNT, CDR2 YYREEE (reference sequence). V gave up 0 bases and J gave up 1 base; unmatched junction bases: 5. CDR3: CASSLAGTGYNYGYTF. In nucleotides, the CDR3 is TGTGCCAGCAGCTTGGCCGGGACAGGTTATAACTATGGCTACACCTTC. The full variable domain, in which reference TRBV5-4 and TRBJ1-2 provide the parts outside the CDR3, is ETGVTQSPTHLIKTRGQQVTLRCSSQSGHNTVSWYQQALGQGPQFIFQYYREEENGRGNFPPRFSGLQFPNYSSELNVNALELDDSALYLCASSLAGTGYNYGYTFGSGTRLTVV.

This clone was found once. The CDR3 DNA sequence: TGTGCCAGCAGCCAAGGGTACAGGGAAGCTTTCTTT. It specifies CASSQGYREAFF. The chain couples TRBV3-1 (or the pseudogene TRBV3-2) to TRBJ1-1, with a tentative D call TRBD1 (5 bases). The V end was cut by 1 base, the J end by 8 bases, with 8 bases between. The CDR3 is made up of 12 amino acids. Per germline, CDR1 LGHDT and CDR2 YNNKEL (reference sequence).

This clone was observed a few times. The chain recombines TRBV9 with TRBJ2-2; 10 bases are shared with TRBD2. The CDR3 runs to 17 residues. Germline V gives CDR1 SGDLS, CDR2 YYNGEE. Losses at the gene ends were 0 bases for V and 0 bases for J; bases not matched to a gene: 2. The CDR3 bases are TGTGCCAGCAGCGTAGTACTAGCGGGGACGAACACCGGGGAGCTGTTTTTT. Encoded protein: CASSVVLAGTNTGELFF.

The rearrangement joins TRBV30 to TRBJ1-6; the match to TRBD1 covers 7 bases. Germline assignment: CDR1 GTSNPN and CDR2 SVGIG (reference sequence). The CDR3 runs to 15 residues. The J segment lost 10 bases and the V segment lost 4 bases, leaving 13 bases of the junction unmatched. The DNA of the CDR3 is TGTGCCTGGACCATCGGATACAGGGGTTGGTCACCCCTCCACTTT. Translating gives CAWTIGYRGWSPLHF. The entire variable domain, with the rest obtained from reference TRBV30 and TRBJ1-6, is as follows: SQTIHQWPATLVQPVGSPLSLECTVEGTSNPNLYWYRQAAGRGLQLLFYSVGIGQISSEVPQNLSASRPQDRQFILSSKKLLLSDSGFYLCAWTIGYRGWSPLHFGNGTRLTVT.

This clone was seen only once. V usage is TRBV11-2 and J usage is TRBJ2-3; 7 nucleotides align to TRBD2. Germline V gene lookup returns CDR1 SGHAT and CDR2 FQNNGV. Germline trimming cut 3 bases from V and 5 bases from J; bases unmatched to any gene: 5. The CDR3 is made up of 14 amino acids. The CDR3 DNA sequence: TGTGCCAGCAGCTTGGGGGGGTTAAGAGATACGCAGTATTTT. Translated: CASSLGGLRDTQYF. Drawing the rest from reference TRBV11-2 and TRBJ2-3, the complete variable domain is EAGVAQSPRYKIIEKRQSVAFWCNPISGHATLYWYQQILGQGPKLLIQFQNNGVVDDSQLPKDRFSAERLKGVDSTLKIQPAKLEDSAVYLCASSLGGLRDTQYFGPGTRLTVL.

The chain joins TRBV12-3 or TRBV12-4 to TRBJ1-1; D unclear. Trimming cost V 5 bases and J 5 bases, with 12 bases left between them. This CDR3 has 13 amino acids. This CDR3 reads CASSLGRRTEAFF. As DNA, the CDR3 is TGTGCCAGCAGTCTGGGGAGGCGGACTGAAGCTTTCTTT.

The rearrangement uses TRBV7-7 and TRBJ2-5; the match to TRBD1 covers 7 bases. The CDR3 has 13 amino acids. With 2 bases clipped from V and 4 bases from J, the junction kept 1 base outside the gene matches. CDR1 is SSHAT and CDR2 is FNYEAQ in the germline V gene (reference sequence). The CDR3 spells CASSLNRGETQYF. The CDR3 DNA is TGTGCCAGCAGCTTAAACAGGGGAGAGACCCAGTACTTC.

This clone was seen a few times. The chain couples TRBV28 to TRBJ1-6; possibly TRBD1 for D (6 bases). V lost 8 bases and J lost 4, with 24 bases in between. The germline V gene encodes CDR1 MDHEN and CDR2 SYDVKM. The CDR3 covers 18 residues. CDR3 loop: CASGLSRPGHLYNSPLHF. The CDR3 DNA follows: TGTGCCAGCGGGTTATCACGACCGGGACATCTATATAATTCACCCCTCCACTTT.

The V call is TRBV2, the J call TRBJ1-1, with TRBD1 matching over 10 bases. Trimming cost V 4 bases and J 1 base; bases outside gene matches: 3. Germline V gene sequence: CDR1 SNHLY, CDR2 FYNNEI. CDR3 size: 15 residues. The CDR3 DNA reads TGTGCCAGCAGTGGGGGACAGGGGAGGAACACTGAAGCTTTCTTT. Residues: CASSGGQGRNTEAFF.

The V and J genes are TRBV9 and TRBJ2-1; 7 bases match TRBD2. This CDR3 comprises 14 residues. The J segment lost 12 bases and the V segment lost 4 bases, leaving 13 bases of the junction unmatched. CDR1 is SGDLS, CDR2 YYNGEE, per germline. The CDR3 nucleotides are TGTGCCAGCAGCCCGAGCACCCCACGCGGGGGGCAGTTCTTC. Translated, it gives CASSPSTPRGGQFF.

The V gene is TRBV5-1, the J gene TRBJ2-3; weak D call: TRBD1 (7 bases). Germline lookup yields CDR1 SGHRS and CDR2 YFSETQ. The V end was cut by 6 bases, the J end by 4 bases, with 15 bases between. The CDR3 consists of 14 residues. The CDR3 DNA is TGCGCCAGCAATTTAGGAGGGGGCGCAGATACGCAGTATTTT. This sequence encodes CASNLGGGADTQYF.

The CDR3 DNA reads TGTGCCAGCAAAGGGACAGTTACCTACGAGCAGTACTTC. It translates to CASKGTVTYEQYF. The genes are TRBV2 and TRBJ2-7; 7 positions match TRBD1. The CDR3 sequence is 13 residues long. V trimming: 7 bases; J trimming: 2 bases; junction bases outside the gene matches: 5. Per germline, CDR1 SNHLY and CDR2 FYNNEI.

The genes are TRBV7-9 and TRBJ1-1; D gene unclear. Germline V gene lookup returns CDR1 SEHNR and CDR2 FQNEAQ (reference sequence). The V gene lost 5 bases and the J gene lost 4 bases, with 11 bases spanning the gap. The length of the CDR3 is 13 residues. For the CDR3, the DNA is TGTGCCAGCAGCCCGGGTGTCGGCACTGAAGCTTTCTTT. Encoded protein: CASSPGVGTEAFF.

The J gene is TRBJ1-1, the V gene TRBV2; 11 positions agree with TRBD1. The CDR3 consists of 17 residues. Germline CDR1 and CDR2: SNHLY and FYNNEI. The trim removed 6 bases at V and 5 bases at J, leaving 14 bases unmatched. The CDR3 sequence is CASSYLGQGARGTEAFF. As DNA, the CDR3 is TGTGCCAGCAGCTACCTCGGACAGGGGGCGCGTGGTACTGAAGCTTTCTTT.

This chain uses TRBV24-1 with TRBJ2-3; 12 positions match TRBD2. The CDR3 spans 15 residues. V shed 5 bases and J 1 base; nucleotides not matched to a gene: 0. CDR1 and CDR2 from the germline V gene are KGHDR and SFDVKD. This CDR3 is CATSGLAGGTDTQYF. CDR3 DNA: TGTGCCACCAGTGGACTAGCGGGGGGCACAGATACGCAGTATTTT.